The sequence of this TCR beta chain was determined in a study of blood T cells in healthy people across ages. A J-beta primer mix and a sample-barcoded 5' primer were used in a second PCR of roughly 6 to 11 cycles. TCRdb redid the calling of the 5' RACE reads with MiXCR, one entry per CDR3 protein. The data contain hundreds of thousands of distinct CDR3 sequences, approximately 52% of them singletons. Overall study results and limits: Long-lived donors carried more naive CD4+ cells and greater diversity than aged donors. Per million T cells, TCR beta diversity dropped about linearly as age rose.

On this clonotype itself: Its target is not known. A read error may account for a junction end that differs from germline.

The amount of total RNA extracted per sample was at least 5.5 micrograms. This CDR3 region has 14 residues. The germline CDR1 and CDR2 sequences are SGDLS and YYNGEE. The TCR originated in a woman older than 75 in good health. This sequence joins TRBV9 and TRBJ2-7; no clear D gene. Near its end, the DNA agrees better with TRBJ2-4, so the J call may be wrong. The material sequenced was blood. The DNA of the CDR3 is TGTGCCAACAGCGTAGGTAACAGTCAAAACATTCAGTACTTC. It codes for CANSVGNSQNIQYF.